This T cell receptor beta chain was captured by sequencing in a study of T-cell reconstitution after alpha-beta-depleted transplantation in children. The CDR3 loop spans 13 amino acids. CDR1 and CDR2 (germline): WSHSY, SAAADI. V lost 2 bases and J 12 bases, leaving 11 bases between the germline ends. Preparation of the TCRbeta library used unique molecular identifiers. Via MiXCR, TCRdb re-called the PCR reads, giving one row per CDR3 protein. This sample carries 100,000 to 120,000 distinct CDR3 sequences, 10% to 13% of them seen once, and the ten largest clones take approximately 7.9%. This rearrangement joins TRBV10-2 to TRBJ1-6; D uncertain. This clonotype was sampled from a human donor who donated a stem cell graft to a child with acute lymphoblastic leukemia. Sequencing was performed on PBMCs from the stem cell graft donor, taken from the stem cell graft. The CDR3 protein is CASSERAILPLHF. The CDR3 nucleotides read TGCGCCAGCAGTGAGAGGGCAATATTACCCCTCCACTTT.